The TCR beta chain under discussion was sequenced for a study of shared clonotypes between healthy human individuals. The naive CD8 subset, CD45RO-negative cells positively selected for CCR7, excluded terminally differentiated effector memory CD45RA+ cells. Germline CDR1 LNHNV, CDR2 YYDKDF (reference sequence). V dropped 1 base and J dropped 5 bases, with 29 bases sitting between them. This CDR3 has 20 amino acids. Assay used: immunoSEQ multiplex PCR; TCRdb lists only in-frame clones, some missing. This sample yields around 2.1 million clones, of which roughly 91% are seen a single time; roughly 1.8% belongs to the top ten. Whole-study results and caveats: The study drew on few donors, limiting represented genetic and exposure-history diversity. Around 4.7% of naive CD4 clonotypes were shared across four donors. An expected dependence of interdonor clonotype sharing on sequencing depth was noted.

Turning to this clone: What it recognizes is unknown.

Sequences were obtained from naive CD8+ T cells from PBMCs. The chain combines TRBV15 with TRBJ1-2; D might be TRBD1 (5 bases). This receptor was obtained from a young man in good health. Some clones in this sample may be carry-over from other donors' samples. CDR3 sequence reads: CATSRGRWGSPIGGGYGYTF. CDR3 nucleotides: TGTGCCACCAGCAGAGGTCGGTGGGGCAGCCCAATCGGTGGTGGATATGGCTACACCTTC.